The 8 T cell receptor beta chains in this list originate from one sample, sequenced in a study of T-cell reconstitution after alpha-beta-depleted transplantation in children. Researchers prepared the TCRbeta library using unique molecular identifiers, the study reports. TCRdb processed the PCR reads anew with MiXCR; each CDR3 protein has one entry. Among 800,000 to 1,000,000 distinct CDR3 sequences, roughly 29% were seen once, and the ten largest hold 28%. The material was PBMCs, mostly from graft donor cells, obtained 360 days after TCRalphabeta/CD19-depleted stem cell transplant. The source of these receptors is a boy in the first two years of life who had a stem cell transplant for SCID, so the T cells may come from the graft donor.

The chain carries TRBV4-1 and TRBJ1-2, with 9 positions matching TRBD1. CDR1 and CDR2 (germline): MGHRA, YSYEKL. The CDR3 loop spans 14 amino acids. Losses at the gene ends were 4 bases for V and 8 bases for J; bases not matched to a gene: 8. The CDR3 DNA is TGCGCCAGCAGCCTAAGGGACAGGGCGGGAGGCTACACCTTC. Encoded protein: CASSLRDRAGGYTF.

This sequence joins TRBV10-3 and TRBJ2-1; TRBD1 or TRBD2 may be the D gene (5 bases each). V lost 10 bases, J lost 0 bases, and 7 bases lay in between. Germline V CDR1 and CDR2: ENHRY, SYGVKD. The CDR3 runs to 12 residues. CDR3 DNA sequence: TGTGCCACCGGGACCTCCTACAATGAGCAGTTCTTC. The encoded protein is CATGTSYNEQFF.

This sequence joins TRBV20-1 and TRBJ2-7, with D tentatively TRBD2 (5 bases). Looked up from germline, CDR1 is DFQATT and CDR2 is SNEGSKA (reference sequence). V gave up 1 base and J gave up 1 base, with 8 bases separating them. There are 13 residues in the CDR3. The CDR3 spells CSARGGVSYEQYF. CDR3 nucleotide sequence: TGCAGTGCTAGAGGGGGAGTTTCCTACGAGCAGTACTTC.

V is TRBV9 and J is TRBJ2-1, with D perhaps matching TRBD1 (5 bases). The CDR3 contains 16 residues. The germline V gene has CDR1 SGDLS and CDR2 YYNGEE. Trimming shortened V by 4 bases and J by 2 bases, and 16 bases separated the two germline ends. The CDR3 nucleotides are TGTGCCAGCAGCCGCCCAAGGGGCGCGGCCTACAATGAGCAGTTCTTC. Translation gives CASSRPRGAAYNEQFF.

The CDR3 sequence is CSATLRSGQGPLYEQYF. The CDR3 DNA follows: TGCAGTGCCACATTAAGATCCGGGCAGGGACCTCTCTACGAGCAGTACTTC. The chain links TRBV20-1 to TRBJ2-7; D possibly matches TRBD1 or TRBD2 (5 bases each). The CDR3 extends over 17 amino acids. V lost 6 bases and J 3 bases, leaving 27 bases between the germline ends. Germline loops: CDR1 DFQATT, CDR2 SNEGSKA (reference sequence).

This clonotype has a single count. This rearrangement joins TRBV5-1 to TRBJ2-4; D gene unclear. CDR3 length: 15 residues. Germline V lookup: CDR1 SGHRS, CDR2 YFSETQ. V was clipped by 4 bases and J by 0 bases, with 11 bases between them. The CDR3 sequence: CASSVAPGAKNIQYF. In DNA form, the CDR3 reads TGCGCCAGCAGCGTTGCCCCGGGAGCCAAAAACATTCAGTACTTC.

V usage is TRBV6-2 or TRBV6-3 and J usage is TRBJ2-5; TRBD1 aligns across 10 bases. CDR1 and CDR2 from the germline V gene are MNHEY and SVGEGT. The trim removed 7 bases at V and 0 bases at J, leaving 8 bases unmatched. The length of the CDR3 is 16 residues. The CDR3 DNA is TGTGCCAGCACCGTGGGGACAGGGGTGTACCAAGAGACCCAGTACTTC. Residues: CASTVGTGVYQETQYF.

This clonotype was seen repeatedly, ten times or more. This chain uses TRBV12-3 or TRBV12-4 with TRBJ2-1; TRBD1 matches at 8 bases. V lost 1 base, J lost 5 bases, and 4 bases stayed unmatched. The CDR3 extends over 15 amino acids. CDR3 protein: CASSLGDRPHNEQFF. CDR3 coding DNA: TGTGCCAGCAGTTTAGGGGACAGGCCACACAATGAGCAGTTCTTC.